A selection of T cell receptor beta chains follows, all from one sample in a study of OX40 agonist ivuxolimab in advanced cancers. Generated by immunoSEQ multiplex PCR, the TCRdb table keeps only in-frame clones and is missing some. The sample shows some 50,000 clones, about 88% of them seen only once. The sample consisted of CD4+ or CD8+ T cells sorted from blood, taken in a trial of the OX40 agonist ivuxolimab. Receptor source: an adult with an advanced solid tumor such as melanoma, head and neck, liver or kidney cancer. CDR3s include the opening cysteine and the closing phenylalanine or tryptophan. A D gene is named only where the DNA matches it firmly. The size field is filled for only some rows; it gives once, few, many or a size class.

clone size,D gene,V gene,J gene,CDR3 DNA,CDR3 protein
NA,TRBD2,TRBV28,TRBJ2-5,TGTGCCAGCAACCCCGGGACTAGCGGTCAAGAGACCCAGTACTTC,CASNPGTSGQETQYF
NA,TRBD2,TRBV5-4,TRBJ2-1,TGTGCCAGCAGCTTCCGGCTAGCGGGAACTGAGCAGTTCTTC,CASSFRLAGTEQFF
NA,NA,TRBV19,TRBJ2-7,TGTGCCAGTAGTATAAGAGGGCAGGGGGGCGACGAGCAGTACTTC,CASSIRGQGGDEQYF
NA,NA,TRBV27,TRBJ2-1,TGTGCCAGCAGTGGAGGGAGACCATACAATGAGCAGTTCTTC,CASSGGRPYNEQFF
NA,NA,TRBV7-9,TRBJ1-4,TGTGCCAGCAGCTCACAGGGTAATGAAAAACTGTTTTTT,CASSSQGNEKLFF
NA,NA,TRBV19,TRBJ2-7,TGTGCCAGTAGTACCGGTGAGGGGTACGAGCAGTACTTC,CASSTGEGYEQYF
NA,NA,TRBV12-5,TRBJ2-7,TGTGCTAGTGGTTTGGTAGAGGGCAGCGGCGAGCAGTACTTC,CASGLVEGSGEQYF
NA,NA,TRBV5-1,TRBJ1-4,TGCGCCAGCAGTGAGAGGACTTCGTATGAAAAACTGTTTTTT,CASSERTSYEKLFF
NA,TRBD1,TRBV7-2,TRBJ2-2,TGTGCCAGCAGATTACAGGGGGCGGCCGGGGAGCTGTTTTTT,CASRLQGAAGELFF
NA,TRBD1,TRBV28,TRBJ1-4,TGTGCCAGCAGCCTTACAGGACAGGCGGGCGGGGAAAAACTGTTTTTT,CASSLTGQAGGEKLFF
once,TRBD1,TRBV7-8,TRBJ1-5,TGTGCCAGCAGCCCCAGGGGGGGTATCGGGGGCAATCAGCCCCAGCATTTT,CASSPRGGIGGNQPQHF
NA,NA,TRBV7-3,TRBJ1-3,TGTGCCAGCAGCCTATCGGGGAGGGGTGGAAACACCATATATTTT,CASSLSGRGGNTIYF
NA,TRBD1,TRBV28,TRBJ1-5,TGTGCCAGCACCGTAGGGGGCAGGGGTCAGCCCCAGCATTTT,CASTVGGRGQPQHF
NA,NA,TRBV5-5,TRBJ2-2,TGTGCCAGCAGCTTATTCAGACCGGGTGGAAACACCGGGGAGCTGTTTTTT,CASSLFRPGGNTGELFF
NA,NA,TRBV4-3,TRBJ2-2,TGCGCCAGCAGCCAGAGGGTTGGGAACACCGGGGAGCTGTTTTTT,CASSQRVGNTGELFF
once,NA,TRBV15,TRBJ1-5,TGTGCCACCAGCTTAACGGTAGCAGGGAATCAGCCCCAGCATTTT,CATSLTVAGNQPQHF